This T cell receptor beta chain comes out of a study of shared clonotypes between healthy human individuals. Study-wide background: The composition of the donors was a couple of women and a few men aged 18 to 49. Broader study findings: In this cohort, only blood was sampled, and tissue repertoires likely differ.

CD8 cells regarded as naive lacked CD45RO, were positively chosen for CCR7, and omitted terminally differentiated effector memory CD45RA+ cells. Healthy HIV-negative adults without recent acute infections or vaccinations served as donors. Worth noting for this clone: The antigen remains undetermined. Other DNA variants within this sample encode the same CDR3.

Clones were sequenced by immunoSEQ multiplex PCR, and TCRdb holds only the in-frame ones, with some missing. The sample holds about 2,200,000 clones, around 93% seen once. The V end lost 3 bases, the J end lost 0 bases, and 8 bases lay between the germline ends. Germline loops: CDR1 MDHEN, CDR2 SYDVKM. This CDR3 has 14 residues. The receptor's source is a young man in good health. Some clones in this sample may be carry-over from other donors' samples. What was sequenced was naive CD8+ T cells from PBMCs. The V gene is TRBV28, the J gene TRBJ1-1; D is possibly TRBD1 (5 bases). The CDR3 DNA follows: TGTGCCAGCAGTTTCGGGGGTATGAACACTGAAGCTTTCTTT. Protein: CASSFGGMNTEAFF.